A single sample is the source of the 5 T cell receptor beta chains below, sequenced in a study of blood T cell repertoires in COVID-19 (TCRdb year 2020). Libraries were built with the immunoSEQ multiplex PCR assay. In TCRdb, the immuneACCESS table is reduced to in-frame sequences with V and J assigned. These tables do not hold every clone; where another copy was compared, an unresolved V gene accounts for under half, and the others remain unexplained. The sample records over 50,000 clones, 60% to 85% of which are singletons. The top ten hold under 15% of the sample. Sequenced material: peripheral blood. All receptors come from a human donor with active or convalescent COVID-19. The donor label of this sample is uncertain.

The V call is TRBV3-1 (or the pseudogene TRBV3-2), the J call TRBJ2-7; tentatively, D is TRBD2 (5 bases). The CDR3 has 13 amino acids. Trimming stripped 4 bases from V and 9 bases from J, with 16 bases between. Germline values: CDR1 LGHDT, CDR2 YNNKEL (reference sequence). DNA of the CDR3: TGTGCCAGCAGCCCTAATACGGGATGGGGGCAGTACTTC. It yields the protein CASSPNTGWGQYF.

There are a few counts of this clone. The V and J genes are TRBV27 and TRBJ2-2, with 12 bases lining up with TRBD2. From germline, CDR1 is MNHEY and CDR2 SMNVEV (reference sequence). This CDR3 region has 16 residues. The junction had 6 bases not matched to a gene; V was cut back by 3 bases and J by 7 bases. The CDR3 protein is CASSFGASGRGGELFF. The CDR3 nucleotides are TGTGCCAGCAGTTTTGGGGCTAGCGGGAGGGGCGGGGAGCTGTTTTTT.

V is TRBV6-2 or TRBV6-3 and J is TRBJ2-3; the match to TRBD2 covers 7 bases. The J segment lost 3 bases and the V segment lost 5 bases, leaving 14 bases of the junction unmatched. CDR3 length: 17 residues. From germline, CDR1 is MNHEY and CDR2 SVGEGT. CDR3 amino acids: CASSTPTGRERTDTQYF. The CDR3 DNA is TGTGCCAGCAGTACGCCCACTGGGCGGGAGCGGACAGATACGCAGTATTTT.

J is TRBJ1-2 and V is TRBV2; D perhaps matches TRBD1 (5 bases). The CDR3 is made up of 13 amino acids. The germline gives CDR1 SNHLY, CDR2 FYNNEI. Trimming shortened V by 6 bases and J by 8 bases, and 16 bases separated the two germline ends. CDR3 residues: CASSSDTREGYTF. Written as DNA, the CDR3 is TGTGCCAGCAGCTCGGACACCCGGGAGGGCTACACCTTC.

V usage is TRBV7-2 and J usage is TRBJ1-5, with unresolved D. This CDR3 region has 14 residues. The V end was cut by 2 bases, the J end by 3 bases, with 8 bases between. The germline gives CDR1 SGHTA, CDR2 FQGNSA. The CDR3 sequence: CASSLQVNNQPQHF. In DNA form, the CDR3 reads TGTGCCAGCAGCTTACAGGTGAACAATCAGCCCCAGCATTTT.